The entry below gives a single T cell receptor (beta chain) sequence along with its context. What it binds is unknown. There are 17 residues in the CDR3. Germline trimming cut 4 bases from V and 4 bases from J; bases unmatched to any gene: 11. Germline V gives CDR1 SGHNT, CDR2 YYREEE (reference sequence). Each donor was healthy, and each was a bone marrow donor. This sample stems from a study of cytomegalovirus exposure and HLA in healthy donors. The PCR used 60 Vbeta and 13 Jbeta primers. Assay used: immunoSEQ multiplex PCR; TCRdb lists only in-frame clones, some missing. The table includes over 50,000 clones, about 90% detected once. Study results and limitations: A missense variant in DCLRE1C was later tied to TCR beta V- and J-gene trimming.

This receptor was taken from a man between 18 and 35 years old in good health and CMV-seronegative. This chain uses TRBV5-4 with TRBJ1-2; 12 bases line up with TRBD1. Source material: PBMCs. The CDR3 spells CASSIRDRGPSAYGYTF. Written as DNA, the CDR3 is TGTGCCAGCAGCATCCGGGACAGGGGGCCCTCGGCCTATGGCTACACCTTC.